This T cell receptor beta chain derives from a study of blood T cell repertoires in COVID-19. Study overall: Spain, Italy and the United States supplied samples that represented acute and convalescent COVID-19.

Assay: immunoSEQ multiplex PCR; the TCRdb copy retains only in-frame clones and omits some. The table shows more than 75,000 clones, with almost 90% occurring only once. V lost 6 bases to trimming and J lost 5 bases; unmatched junction nucleotides: 6. This CDR3 has 15 residues. In germline, CDR1 is SQVTM, CDR2 ANQGSEA. The J gene is TRBJ2-2, the V gene TRBV29-1; 13 bases line up with TRBD2. The sequencing input was peripheral blood. The source is a woman older than 75 with acute or convalescent COVID-19. As DNA, the CDR3 is TGCAGCGTCCGCGGACTAGCGGGAGAAACCGGGGAGCTGTTTTTT. It is translated as CSVRGLAGETGELFF.